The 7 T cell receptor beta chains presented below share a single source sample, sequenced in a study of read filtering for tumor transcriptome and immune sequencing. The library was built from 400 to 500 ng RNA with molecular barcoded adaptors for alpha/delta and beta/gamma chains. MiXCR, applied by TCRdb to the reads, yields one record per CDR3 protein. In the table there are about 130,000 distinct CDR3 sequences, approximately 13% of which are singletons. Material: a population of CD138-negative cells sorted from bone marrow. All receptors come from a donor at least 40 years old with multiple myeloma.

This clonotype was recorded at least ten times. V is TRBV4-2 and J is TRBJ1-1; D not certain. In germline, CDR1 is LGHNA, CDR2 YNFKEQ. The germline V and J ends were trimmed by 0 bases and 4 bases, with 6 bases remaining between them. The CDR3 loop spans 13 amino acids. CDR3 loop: CASSQEGSTEAFF. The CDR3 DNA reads TGTGCCAGCAGCCAAGAAGGGAGCACTGAAGCTTTCTTT.

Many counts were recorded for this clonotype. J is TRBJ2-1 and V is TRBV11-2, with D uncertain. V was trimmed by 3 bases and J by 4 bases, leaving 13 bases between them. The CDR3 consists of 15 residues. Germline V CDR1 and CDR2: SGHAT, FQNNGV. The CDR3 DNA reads TGTGCCAGCAGCTTGGTTCTTTCGGATTACAATGAGCAGTTCTTC. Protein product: CASSLVLSDYNEQFF. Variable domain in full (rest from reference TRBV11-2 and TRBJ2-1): EAGVAQSPRYKIIEKRQSVAFWCNPISGHATLYWYQQILGQGPKLLIQFQNNGVVDDSQLPKDRFSAERLKGVDSTLKIQPAKLEDSAVYLCASSLVLSDYNEQFFGPGTRLTVL.

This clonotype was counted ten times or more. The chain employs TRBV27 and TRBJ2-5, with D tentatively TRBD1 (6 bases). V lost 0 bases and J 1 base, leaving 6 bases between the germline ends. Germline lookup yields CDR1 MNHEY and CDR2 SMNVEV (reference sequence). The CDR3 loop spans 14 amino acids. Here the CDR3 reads CASSLSDSQETQYF. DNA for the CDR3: TGTGCCAGCAGTTTATCGGACAGCCAAGAGACCCAGTACTTC.

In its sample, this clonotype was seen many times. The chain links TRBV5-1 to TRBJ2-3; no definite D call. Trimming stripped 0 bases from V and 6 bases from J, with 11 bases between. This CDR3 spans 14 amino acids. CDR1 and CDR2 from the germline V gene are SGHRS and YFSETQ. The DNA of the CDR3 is TGCGCCAGCAGCTTGGAATCCGGCCGGGATACGCAGTATTTT. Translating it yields CASSLESGRDTQYF. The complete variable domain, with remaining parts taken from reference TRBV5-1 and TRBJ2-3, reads KAGVTQTPRYLIKTRGQQVTLSCSPISGHRSVSWYQQTPGQGLQFLFEYFSETQRNKGNFPGRFSGRQFSNSRSEMNVSTLELGDSALYLCASSLESGRDTQYFGPGTRLTVL.

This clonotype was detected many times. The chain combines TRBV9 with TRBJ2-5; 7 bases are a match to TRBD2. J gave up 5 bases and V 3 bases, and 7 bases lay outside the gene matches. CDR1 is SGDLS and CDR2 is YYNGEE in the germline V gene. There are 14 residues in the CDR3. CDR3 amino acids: CASSASTSLETQYF. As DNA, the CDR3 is TGTGCCAGCAGCGCCTCGACTAGCCTTGAGACCCAGTACTTC.

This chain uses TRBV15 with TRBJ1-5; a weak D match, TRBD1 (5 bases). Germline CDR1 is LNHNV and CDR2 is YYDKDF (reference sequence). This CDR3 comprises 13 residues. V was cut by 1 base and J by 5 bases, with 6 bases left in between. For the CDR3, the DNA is TGTGCCACCAGCAGAGGCAGGGATCAGCCCCAGCATTTT. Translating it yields CATSRGRDQPQHF.

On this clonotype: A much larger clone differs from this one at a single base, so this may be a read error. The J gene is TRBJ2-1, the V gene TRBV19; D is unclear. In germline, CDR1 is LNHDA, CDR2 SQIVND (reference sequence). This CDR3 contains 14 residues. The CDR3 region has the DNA TGTGCCAGTAGTGCGTCTGGCCGGGTCCGTGAGCAGCTCTTC. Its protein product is CASSASGRVREQLF.